This TCR beta chain derives from a study of T cells in pancreatic ductal adenocarcinoma. Study-level points and caveats: Compared with tumor, blood showed more total productive templates and about 8-fold more clonotypes. Mean clonality was around 0.11 in tumors and about 0.079 in blood, not significantly different. This surgical cohort overrepresents the minority presenting with early-stage disease.

The protocol was immunoSEQ multiplex PCR, while the TCRdb copy is restricted to in-frame clones and leaves out a portion. The sample yields about 11,000 clones, just over 85% seen once. Selected pancreatic ductal adenocarcinoma patients had undergone surgery without neoadjuvant therapy. In its sample, this clone was seen once. Its antigen is still unknown. Sequencing was done on a sample of PBMCs. The source is a human donor with pancreatic ductal adenocarcinoma.

The CDR3 reads CASSLVRGTTYEQYF. Here the CDR3 DNA reads TGTGCCAGCAGCTTAGTAAGGGGGACAACCTACGAGCAGTACTTC. This chain connects TRBV7-3 to TRBJ2-7, with D perhaps TRBD1 (6 bases). This CDR3 spans 15 amino acids. Between the trimmed V and J ends, which lost 2 bases and 2 bases, there was a span of 13 bases. Per germline, CDR1 SGHTA and CDR2 FQGTGA. Variable domain in full (rest from reference TRBV7-3 and TRBJ2-7): GAGVSQTPSNKVTEKGKYVELRCDPISGHTALYWYRQSLGQGPEFLIYFQGTGAADDSGLPNDRFFAVRPEGSVSTLKIQRTERGDSAVYLCASSLVRGTTYEQYFGPGTRLTVT.